This section outlines one T cell receptor (beta chain) sequence together with its context. The antigen remains undetermined. The data originate from a study of CD4 T cells in relation to SARS-CoV-2 and coronaviruses. Study-level background: ViraFEST: roughly 9-day antigen culture of PBMCs, then TCR beta CDR3 sequencing. The HLA restriction of the shared crossreactive spike epitopes was mapped.

V was trimmed by 6 bases and J by 5 bases, leaving 16 bases between them. CDR1 and CDR2 from the germline V gene are KGHSH and LQKENI. CDR3 size: 15 residues. Repertoires were generated with immunoSEQ multiplex PCR, while TCRdb's copy carries only in-frame clones and drops some. The table lists some 46,000 clones, roughly 80% of them singletons. This chain joins TRBV18 and TRBJ1-4; D is unclear. This TCR derives from an adult with COVID-19. The sample taken for sequencing was naive CD4+ T cells from PBMCs, cultured in vitro. This sample's subset: naive CD4+ T cells isolated by negative enrichment. Written as DNA, the CDR3 is TGTGCCAGCTCTCCTGAGAGCAGTGGGAATGAAAAACTGTTTTTT. Amino acids: CASSPESSGNEKLFF. The variable domain in full, completed from reference TRBV18 and TRBJ1-4, reads NAGVMQNPRHLVRRRGQEARLRCSPMKGHSHVYWYRQLPEEGLKFMVYLQKENIIDESGMPKERFSAEFPKEGPSILRIQQVVRGDSAAYFCASSPESSGNEKLFFGSGTQLSVL.